Presented here are 2 T cell receptor beta chains from one specimen sequenced in a study of identifying expanded T cells in peripheral blood. The protocol was immunoSEQ multiplex PCR, while the TCRdb copy is restricted to in-frame clones and leaves out a portion. The sample yields more than 90,000 clones, approximately 88% seen once. Input material: blood. The receptors derive from a person between 18 and 75 years old in good health.

This chain uses TRBV15 with TRBJ2-3; 10 nucleotides line up with TRBD1. J was trimmed by 4 bases and V by 8 bases; bases with no gene match: 6. The CDR3 has 14 amino acids. Germline V gives CDR1 LNHNV, CDR2 YYDKDF (reference sequence). Written as DNA, the CDR3 is TGTGCCACCCGGGACAGGGGACATTCAGATACGCAGTATTTT. Translation gives CATRDRGHSDTQYF.

On this clone: The junction departs from the called germline gene at one end, perhaps through a read error. Within the sample, other DNA sequences also encode this same CDR3. In DNA, the CDR3 is TGTGCTAGCAGCTTAGATCAGGGAGGGACAGCTGGGGCCAACGTCCTGACTTTC. This gives the protein CASSLDQGGTAGANVLTF. The genes are TRBV11-3 and TRBJ2-6; the D call may be TRBD1 or TRBD2 (7 bases each). This CDR3 is 18 amino acids long. Germline loops: CDR1 SGHNT, CDR2 YENEEA.